This T cell receptor (beta chain) appears in the sequencing data of a study of cytomegalovirus exposure and HLA in healthy donors. Findings and caveats of the study: Most observed TCR sequences were rare, whereas some public TCRs were detected in many donors. Cytomegalovirus status, reportedly, was diagnosed with high specificity and sensitivity by the classifier.

This clone was counted a single time. What it binds is unknown. TCRdb keeps only in-frame clones here, not all; method: immunoSEQ multiplex PCR. This sample has about 200,000 clones, with 70% to 90% found just once. CDR1 is MNHEY and CDR2 is SMNVEV in the germline V gene (reference sequence). This CDR3 spans 14 amino acids. The V end was cut by 10 bases, the J end by 0 bases, with 14 bases between. The sample consisted of PBMCs. The gene calls are TRBV27 and TRBJ2-3; D is undetermined. This TCR derives from a woman aged 18-29 years in good health and CMV-seronegative. The DNA for the CDR3 is TGTGCCACGACATTGATCACTAGCACAGATACGCAGTATTTT. Amino acid sequence: CATTLITSTDTQYF.